The clone carrying this T cell receptor beta chain turned up a few times. Its antigen is as yet unknown. This PCR relied on a set of 60 Vbeta primers and 13 Jbeta primers. Sequencing used immunoSEQ multiplex PCR; TCRdb keeps in-frame clones, though not all of them. The sample has around 240,000 clones, around 80% seen once; the top ten hold 4.5% to 6%. The data belong to a study of cytomegalovirus exposure and HLA in healthy donors. In the study overall: Assignment to the Caucasian-associated ancestry cluster applied to 75% to 85% of the 300 to 500 genotyped donors.

The ends were cut back, 5 bases at V and 8 bases at J, with 10 bases in the middle. This CDR3 comprises 11 residues. Germline V gene sequence: CDR1 SGHDT, CDR2 YYEEEE. General study points: Earlier results showed most TCR beta V segments being productive about 87% or about 30% of the time. Later analysis associated a missense DCLRE1C variant with TCR beta V- and J-gene trimming.

Sample: PBMCs. The TCR was taken from a woman aged 40 to 50 in good health and CMV-seropositive. The chain links TRBV5-6 to TRBJ1-1; possible D gene TRBD1, 6 bases. The CDR3 is CASRQGTEAFF. CDR3 sequence (DNA): TGTGCCAGCAGACAGGGCACCGAAGCTTTCTTT.